This T cell receptor (beta chain) was sequenced for a study of T cell responses to AZD1222 COVID-19 vaccine. With 7 bases removed from V and 5 bases from J, the gap between germline ends came to 18 bases. The CDR3 spans 14 residues. CDR1 is SQVTM, CDR2 ANQGSEA, per germline. The table came from immunoSEQ multiplex PCR; TCRdb's copy has only in-frame clones and leaves some out. This repertoire shows 150,000 to 200,000 clones, 87% found once; its top ten account for 2.5% to 3%. The sequencing used peripheral blood, collected on day 0 of MenACWY control vaccination. This sequence originates from an adult in good health. The rearrangement uses TRBV29-1 and TRBJ1-5; possibly TRBD1 for D (5 bases). CDR3 residues: CSAGDSPGDQPQHF. The CDR3 bases are TGCAGCGCCGGGGACTCTCCGGGCGATCAGCCCCAGCATTTT.